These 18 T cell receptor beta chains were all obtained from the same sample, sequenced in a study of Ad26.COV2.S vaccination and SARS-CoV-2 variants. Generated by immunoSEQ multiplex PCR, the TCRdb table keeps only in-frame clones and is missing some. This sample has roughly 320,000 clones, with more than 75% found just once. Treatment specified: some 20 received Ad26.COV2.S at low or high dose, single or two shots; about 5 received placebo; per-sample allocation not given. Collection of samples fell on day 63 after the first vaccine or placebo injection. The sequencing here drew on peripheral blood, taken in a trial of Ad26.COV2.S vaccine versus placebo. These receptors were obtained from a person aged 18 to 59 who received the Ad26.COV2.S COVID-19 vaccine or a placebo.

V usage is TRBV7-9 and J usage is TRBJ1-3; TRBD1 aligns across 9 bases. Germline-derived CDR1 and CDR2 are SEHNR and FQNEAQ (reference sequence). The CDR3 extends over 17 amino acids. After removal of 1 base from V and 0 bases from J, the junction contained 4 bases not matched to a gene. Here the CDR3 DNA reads TGTGCCAGCAGCTTAGGGACAGGGGCCCACTCTGGAAACACCATATATTTT. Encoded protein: CASSLGTGAHSGNTIYF.

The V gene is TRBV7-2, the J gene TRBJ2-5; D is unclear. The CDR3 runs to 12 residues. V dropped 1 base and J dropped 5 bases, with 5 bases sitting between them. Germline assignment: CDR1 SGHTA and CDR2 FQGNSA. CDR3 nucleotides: TGTGCCAGCAGCTTAGGGTCCGAGACCCAGTACTTC. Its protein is CASSLGSETQYF.

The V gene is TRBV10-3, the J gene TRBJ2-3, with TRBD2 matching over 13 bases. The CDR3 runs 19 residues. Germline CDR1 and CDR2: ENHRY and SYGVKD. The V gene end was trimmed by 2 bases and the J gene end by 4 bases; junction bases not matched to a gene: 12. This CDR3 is CAISETPGLAGDQADTQYF. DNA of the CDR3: TGTGCCATCAGTGAGACGCCCGGACTAGCGGGGGATCAAGCAGATACGCAGTATTTT.

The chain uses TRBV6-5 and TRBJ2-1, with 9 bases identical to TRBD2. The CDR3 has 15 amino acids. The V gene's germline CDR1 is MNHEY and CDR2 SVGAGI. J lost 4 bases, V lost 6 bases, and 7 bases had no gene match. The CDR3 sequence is CASSAGLAPYNEQFF. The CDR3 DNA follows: TGTGCCAGCAGCGCCGGACTAGCGCCGTACAATGAGCAGTTCTTC.

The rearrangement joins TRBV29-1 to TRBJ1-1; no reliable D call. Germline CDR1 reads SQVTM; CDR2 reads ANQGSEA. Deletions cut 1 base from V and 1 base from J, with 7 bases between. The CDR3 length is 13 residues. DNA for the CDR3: TGCAGCGTTGAAGTGCTCCGGAACACTGAAGCTTTCTTT. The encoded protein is CSVEVLRNTEAFF.

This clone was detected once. CDR3 residues: CASSPRRASRPDTQYF. CDR3 nucleotide sequence: TGTGCCAGCAGCCCCCGGAGGGCTAGCAGACCAGATACGCAGTATTTT. The V call is TRBV3-1 (or the pseudogene TRBV3-2), the J call TRBJ2-3; possible D gene TRBD2, 6 bases. The V end was cut by 4 bases, the J end by 4 bases, with 18 bases between. Germline loops: CDR1 LGHDT, CDR2 YNNKEL (reference sequence). The CDR3 contains 16 residues.

The DNA for the CDR3 is TGTGCCAGCAGCCCGACAGGGGCCAGGTGGACTGAAGCTTTCTTT. Its protein product is CASSPTGARWTEAFF. The chain employs TRBV5-4 and TRBJ1-1; 8 bases map to TRBD1. Germline lookup yields CDR1 SGHNT and CDR2 YYREEE (reference sequence). This CDR3 is 15 amino acids long. V dropped 4 bases and J dropped 5; count of bases not matched to a gene: 10.

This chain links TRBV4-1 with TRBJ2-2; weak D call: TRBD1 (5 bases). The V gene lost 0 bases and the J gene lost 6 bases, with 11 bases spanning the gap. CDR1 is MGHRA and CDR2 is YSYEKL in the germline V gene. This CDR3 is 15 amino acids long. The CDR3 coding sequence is TGCGCCAGCAGCCAAGAAGGCAGGGCGTCCGGGGAGCTGTTTTTT. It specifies CASSQEGRASGELFF.

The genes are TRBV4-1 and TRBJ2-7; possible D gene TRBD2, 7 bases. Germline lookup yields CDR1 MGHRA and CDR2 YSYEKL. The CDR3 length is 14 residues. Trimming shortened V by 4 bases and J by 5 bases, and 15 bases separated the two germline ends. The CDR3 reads CASSLEGGRNEQYF. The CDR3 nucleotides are TGCGCCAGCAGCCTCGAGGGGGGGAGGAACGAGCAGTACTTC.

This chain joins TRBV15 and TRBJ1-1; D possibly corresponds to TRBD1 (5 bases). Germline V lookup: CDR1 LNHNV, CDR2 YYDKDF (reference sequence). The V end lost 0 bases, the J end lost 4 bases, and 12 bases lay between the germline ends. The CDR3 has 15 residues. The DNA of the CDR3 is TGTGCCACCAGCAGAGATATAGCGGGGGGCACTGAAGCTTTCTTT. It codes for CATSRDIAGGTEAFF.

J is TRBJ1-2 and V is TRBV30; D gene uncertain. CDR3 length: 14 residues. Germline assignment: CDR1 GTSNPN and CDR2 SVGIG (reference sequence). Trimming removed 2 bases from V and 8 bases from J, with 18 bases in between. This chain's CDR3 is CAWSPLGRRYGYTF. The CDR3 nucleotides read TGTGCCTGGAGTCCTCTAGGCAGGCGGTACGGCTACACCTTC.

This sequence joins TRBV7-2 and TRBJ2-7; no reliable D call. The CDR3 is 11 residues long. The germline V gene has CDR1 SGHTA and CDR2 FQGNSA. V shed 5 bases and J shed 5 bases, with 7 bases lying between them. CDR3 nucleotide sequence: TGTGCCAGCAGCGTTGCGCACGAGCAGTACTTC. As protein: CASSVAHEQYF.

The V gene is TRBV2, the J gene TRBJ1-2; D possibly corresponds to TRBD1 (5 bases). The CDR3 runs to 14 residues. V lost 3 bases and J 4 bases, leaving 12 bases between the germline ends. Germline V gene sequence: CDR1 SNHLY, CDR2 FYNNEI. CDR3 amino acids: CASSDQGSPYGYTF. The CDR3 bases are TGTGCCAGCAGTGACCAGGGATCGCCCTATGGCTACACCTTC. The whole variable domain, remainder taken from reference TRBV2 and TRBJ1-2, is EPEVTQTPSHQVTQMGQEVILRCVPISNHLYFYWYRQILGQKVEFLVSFYNNEISEKSEIFDDQFSVERPDGSNFTLKIRSTKLEDSAMYFCASSDQGSPYGYTFGSGTRLTVV.

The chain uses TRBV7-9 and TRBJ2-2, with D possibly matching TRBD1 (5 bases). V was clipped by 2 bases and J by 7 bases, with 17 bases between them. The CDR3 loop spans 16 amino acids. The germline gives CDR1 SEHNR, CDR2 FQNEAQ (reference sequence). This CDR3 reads CASSLLTDRRNGELFF. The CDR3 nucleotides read TGTGCCAGCAGCTTACTGACAGATCGACGAAACGGGGAGCTGTTTTTT.

CDR3 sequence reads: CASSSGWQSNQPQHF. DNA of the CDR3: TGTGCCAGCAGCTCTGGCTGGCAGAGCAATCAGCCCCAGCATTTT. This chain connects TRBV5-8 to TRBJ1-5; D not certain. From germline, CDR1 is SGHTS and CDR2 YDEGEE. The CDR3 has 15 amino acids. The V gene lost 3 bases and the J gene lost 1 base, with 11 bases spanning the gap. Complete variable domain (other parts from reference TRBV5-8 and TRBJ1-5): EAGVTQSPTHLIKTRGQQATLRCSPISGHTSVYWYQQALGLGLQFLLWYDEGEERNRGNFPPRFSGRQFPNYSSELNVNALELEDSALYLCASSSGWQSNQPQHFGDGTRLSIL.

This CDR3 reads CASSYSGRVEAFF. The CDR3 coding sequence is TGTGCCAGCAGTTACTCAGGGAGGGTCGAAGCTTTCTTT. The chain has TRBV6-5 and TRBJ1-1; D gene unclear. The V gene lost 0 bases and the J gene lost 8 bases, with 10 bases spanning the gap. Germline assignment: CDR1 MNHEY and CDR2 SVGAGI. The length of the CDR3 is 13 residues.

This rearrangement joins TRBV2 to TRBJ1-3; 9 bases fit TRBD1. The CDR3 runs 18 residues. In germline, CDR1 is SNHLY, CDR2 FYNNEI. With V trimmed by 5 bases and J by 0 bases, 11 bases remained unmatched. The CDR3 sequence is CASSRDRATDYSGNTIYF. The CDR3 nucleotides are TGTGCCAGCAGTCGGGACAGGGCGACTGACTACTCTGGAAACACCATATATTTT. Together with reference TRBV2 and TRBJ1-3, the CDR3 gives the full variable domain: EPEVTQTPSHQVTQMGQEVILRCVPISNHLYFYWYRQILGQKVEFLVSFYNNEISEKSEIFDDQFSVERPDGSNFTLKIRSTKLEDSAMYFCASSRDRATDYSGNTIYFGEGSWLTVV.

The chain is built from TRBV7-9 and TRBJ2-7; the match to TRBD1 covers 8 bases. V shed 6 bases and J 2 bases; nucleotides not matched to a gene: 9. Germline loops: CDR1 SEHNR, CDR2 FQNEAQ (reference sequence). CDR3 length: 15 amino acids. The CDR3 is CASSGQGARAYEQYF. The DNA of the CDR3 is TGTGCCAGCAGTGGTCAGGGGGCGCGGGCCTACGAGCAGTACTTC.